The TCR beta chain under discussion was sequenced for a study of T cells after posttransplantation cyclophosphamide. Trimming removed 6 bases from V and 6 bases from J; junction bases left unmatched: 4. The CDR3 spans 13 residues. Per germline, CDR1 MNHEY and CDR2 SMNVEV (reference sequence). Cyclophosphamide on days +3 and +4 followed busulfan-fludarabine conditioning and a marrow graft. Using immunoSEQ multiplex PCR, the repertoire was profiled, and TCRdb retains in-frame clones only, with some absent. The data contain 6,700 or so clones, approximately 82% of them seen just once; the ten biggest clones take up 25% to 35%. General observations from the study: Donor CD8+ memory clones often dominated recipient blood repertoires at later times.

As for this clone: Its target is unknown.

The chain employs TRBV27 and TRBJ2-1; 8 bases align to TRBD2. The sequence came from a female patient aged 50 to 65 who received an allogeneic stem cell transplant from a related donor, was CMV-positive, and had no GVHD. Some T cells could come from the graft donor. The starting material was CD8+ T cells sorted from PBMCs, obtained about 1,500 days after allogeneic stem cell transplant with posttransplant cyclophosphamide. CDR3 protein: CASSLAGGNEQFF. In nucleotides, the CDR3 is TGTGCCAGCAGCCTAGCGGGTGGCAATGAGCAGTTCTTC.